The next 9 T cell receptor beta chains were all read from a single sample in a study of shared clonotypes between healthy human individuals. Sequencing used immunoSEQ multiplex PCR; TCRdb keeps in-frame clones, though not all of them. Altogether about 450,000 clones are present, around three quarters being singletons, with the ten largest covering 10% to 15%. Sequencing was done on a sample of PBMCs. These receptors were taken from a woman aged 40-49 years in good health. Some clones in this sample may be carry-over from other donors' samples.

The V and J genes are TRBV7-2 and TRBJ1-5; 8 bases line up with TRBD1. The ends lost 3 bases at V and 4 bases at J; junction bases unmatched: 2. Germline V CDR1 and CDR2: SGHTA, FQGNSA. This CDR3 has 14 residues. The CDR3 here is CASSFTGGNQPQHF. CDR3 nucleotide sequence: TGTGCCAGCAGCTTTACAGGGGGGAATCAGCCCCAGCATTTT.

The chain employs TRBV4-1 and TRBJ2-5; D unresolved. Germline CDR1 MGHRA, CDR2 YSYEKL. The CDR3 loop spans 14 amino acids. The V and J ends lost 1 base and 3 bases respectively, with 9 bases between them. Here the CDR3 DNA reads TGCGCCAGCAGCCAAGGTTTTAAGGAAGAGACCCAGTACTTC. Translated, it gives CASSQGFKEETQYF.

The V call is TRBV7-9, the J call TRBJ2-2; TRBD2 aligns across 7 bases. Germline V gene lookup returns CDR1 SEHNR and CDR2 FQNEAQ (reference sequence). This CDR3 region has 16 residues. V lost 4 bases to trimming and J lost 4 bases; unmatched junction nucleotides: 9. CDR3 DNA sequence: TGTGCCAGCAGCTCGTCCGCTGCGGGAGTCACCGGGGAGCTGTTTTTT. Amino acids: CASSSSAAGVTGELFF. The variable domain in full, completed from reference TRBV7-9 and TRBJ2-2, reads DTGVSQNPRHKITKRGQNVTFRCDPISEHNRLYWYRQTLGQGPEFLTYFQNEAQLEKSRLLSDRFSAERPKGSFSTLEIQRTEQGDSAMYLCASSSSAAGVTGELFFGEGSRLTVL.

For this clone: An end of the junction does not agree with germline; a read error may underlie this. The V gene is TRBV7-7, the J gene TRBJ2-5, with no clear D. Germline V gives CDR1 SSHAT, CDR2 FNYEAQ (reference sequence). This CDR3 is built from 14 residues. The chain's CDR3 is CASSFAPTLGTQYF. CDR3 sequence (DNA): TGTGCTAGCAGCTTTGCCCCTACGCTGGGGACCCAGTACTTC.

The chain combines TRBV30 with TRBJ2-1, with 7 nucleotides matching TRBD2. V trimming: 1 base; J trimming: 3 bases; junction bases outside the gene matches: 6. Germline CDR1 reads GTSNPN; CDR2 reads SVGIG (reference sequence). This CDR3 is 15 amino acids long. As DNA, the CDR3 is TGTGCCTGGAGTGCGGGGAGGGCCAACTACAATGAGCAGTTCTTC. Its translation is CAWSAGRANYNEQFF.

The J gene is TRBJ2-7, the V gene TRBV7-8, with 12 bases lining up with TRBD2. The junction had 7 bases not matched to a gene; V was cut back by 5 bases and J by 2 bases. CDR3 length: 16 residues. Germline V lookup: CDR1 SGHVS, CDR2 FQNEAQ. The CDR3 protein is CASSTPTSGSAYEQYF. The DNA of the CDR3 is TGTGCCAGCAGCACACCGACTAGCGGGAGCGCCTACGAGCAGTACTTC.

The rearrangement joins TRBV7-2 to TRBJ1-5; D not resolved. Trimming pared 2 bases from V and 5 bases from J, leaving 7 bases between. CDR1 and CDR2 (germline): SGHTA, FQGNSA. The CDR3 is 13 amino acids. DNA of the CDR3: TGTGCCAGCAGCTTAAGGAGTGATCAGCCCCAGCATTTT. Translated: CASSLRSDQPQHF.

The gene calls are TRBV2 and TRBJ1-2; no clear D. V was clipped by 6 bases and J by 2 bases, with 10 bases between them. This CDR3 comprises 13 residues. CDR1 and CDR2 (germline): SNHLY, FYNNEI. The CDR3 DNA reads TGTGCCAGCAGCTACGGGCCGAACTATGGCTACACCTTC. Encoded protein: CASSYGPNYGYTF.

Here the CDR3 DNA reads TGTGCCAGCAGCTTAGGAGGACTTCGCACAGATACGCAGTATTTT. This codes for CASSLGGLRTDTQYF. The chain has TRBV11-3 and TRBJ2-3; weak D call: TRBD2 (5 bases). Germline lookup yields CDR1 SGHNT and CDR2 YENEEA. V was cut by 1 base and J by 1 base, with 9 bases left in between. The CDR3 spans 15 residues.